This TCR beta chain emerged from a study of cytomegalovirus exposure and HLA in healthy donors. About the research overall: Per a later analysis, the 666 first-cohort and approximately 120 validation repertoires shared one platform.

The repertoire was sequenced with immunoSEQ multiplex PCR; TCRdb's copy has only in-frame clones and lacks some. The sample has 150,000 to 200,000 clones, around nine tenths seen once. This clone was observed a single time. Antigen specificity is unknown. V was pared by 4 bases and J by 5 bases, with 25 bases between. This CDR3 is built from 17 residues. Germline CDR1 and CDR2: SGHTS and YDEGEE. General study points: CMV antigen specificity was confirmed in vitro for a few CMV-associated chains.

The genes are TRBV5-8 and TRBJ2-7, with D possibly TRBD1 on 6 matching bases. The receptor's source is a woman younger than 45 in good health and CMV-seronegative. The sequencing sample was made of PBMCs. As DNA, the CDR3 is TGTGCCAGCAGCCTACGACAGGCCGTGATTGTCTTCCACGAGCAGTACTTC. Its protein product is CASSLRQAVIVFHEQYF.